This TCR beta chain was retrieved from a study of Ad26.COV2.S vaccination and SARS-CoV-2 variants. Treatment given: over 15 received Ad26.COV2.S at low or high dose, single or two shots; 5 received placebo; per-sample allocation not given. Sampling was done on day 63 after the first vaccine or placebo injection. Germline V gives CDR1 GTSNPN, CDR2 SVGIG (reference sequence). CDR3 length: 12 amino acids. V lost 1 base to trimming and J lost 7 bases, with 11 bases between them. Generated by immunoSEQ multiplex PCR, the TCRdb table keeps only in-frame clones and is missing some. The table lists approximately 480,000 clones, around nine tenths of them singletons.

Sequencing used peripheral blood, obtained in a trial of Ad26.COV2.S vaccine versus placebo. This receptor was obtained from a person aged 18-60 years who received the Ad26.COV2.S COVID-19 vaccine or a placebo. The J gene is TRBJ2-7, the V gene TRBV30, with D tentatively TRBD1 (6 bases). CDR3 in DNA: TGTGCCTGGAGTGACAGGGACAAGGAGCAGTACTTC. It encodes CAWSDRDKEQYF.